The 4 T cell receptor beta chains given below trace back to one sample, sequenced in a study of blood T cells in healthy people across ages. The second PCR ran roughly 7 to 12 cycles with a sample-barcoded 5' primer and J-beta primers. TCRdb reanalysed the 5' RACE reads using MiXCR and keeps one entry per CDR3 protein. The sample shows some 930,000 distinct CDR3 sequences, just under 30% of them seen only once. Another study also made use of these data, one on T cells of mothers and their children.

Sequencing input: blood. The source of these receptors is a woman aged 35 to 49 in good health.

With regard to this clonotype: A much larger clone differs from this one at a single base, so this may be a read error. This chain links TRBV6-4 with TRBJ2-1; TRBD1 matches at 9 bases. The germline V gene encodes CDR1 MRHNA and CDR2 SNTAGT. The CDR3 runs to 15 residues. CDR3 bases: TGTGCCAGCAGTAGAGAACAGGGGGCCTACAATGGGCAGTTCTTC. Translated: CASSREQGAYNGQFF.

The rearrangement uses TRBV29-1 and TRBJ2-3; 7 bases are a match to TRBD1. The CDR3 is 13 residues long. V gave up 5 bases and J gave up 5 bases; unmatched junction bases: 7. Germline CDR1 reads SQVTM; CDR2 reads ANQGSEA. The CDR3 loop is CSVWQGVVDTQYF. The CDR3 nucleotides are TGCAGCGTTTGGCAGGGGGTAGTAGATACGCAGTATTTT.

This clonotype was seen a handful of times. This chain links TRBV7-6 with TRBJ2-5; D ambiguous. The CDR3 runs to 10 residues. Deletions cut 8 bases from V and 11 bases from J, with 12 bases between. Germline CDR1 SGHVS, CDR2 FNYEAQ. CDR3 in DNA: TGTGCCAGCGGCAACAATGAGCAGTACTTC. Protein product: CASGNNEQYF.

This clonotype was seen a handful of times. This rearrangement joins TRBV4-3 to TRBJ2-7; D gene uncertain. The J call may be mistaken, given a closer DNA end match to TRBJ2-5. The CDR3 has 15 residues. From germline, CDR1 is LGHNA and CDR2 YSLEER. CDR3 nucleotide sequence: TGCGCCAGCAGCCAAGATAGTACAAGGCGGGAGACCCAGTACTTC. The encoded protein is CASSQDSTRRETQYF.